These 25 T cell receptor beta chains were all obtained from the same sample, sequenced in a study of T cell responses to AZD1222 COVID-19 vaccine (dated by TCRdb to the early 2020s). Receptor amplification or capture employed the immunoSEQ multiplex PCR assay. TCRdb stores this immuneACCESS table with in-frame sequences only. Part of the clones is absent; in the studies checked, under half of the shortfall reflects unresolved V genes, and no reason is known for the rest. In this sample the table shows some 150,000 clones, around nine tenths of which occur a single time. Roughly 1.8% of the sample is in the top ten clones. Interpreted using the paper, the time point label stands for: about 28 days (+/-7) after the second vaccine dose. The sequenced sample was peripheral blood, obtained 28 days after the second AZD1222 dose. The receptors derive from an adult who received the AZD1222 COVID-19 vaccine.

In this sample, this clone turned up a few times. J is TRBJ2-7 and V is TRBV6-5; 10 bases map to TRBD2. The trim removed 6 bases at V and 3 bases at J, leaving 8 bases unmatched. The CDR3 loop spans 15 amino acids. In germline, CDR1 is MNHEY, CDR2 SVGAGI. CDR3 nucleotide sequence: TGTGCCAGCAGGCAGGGAGGGACTAGCGTCTACGAGCAGTACTTC. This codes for CASRQGGTSVYEQYF.

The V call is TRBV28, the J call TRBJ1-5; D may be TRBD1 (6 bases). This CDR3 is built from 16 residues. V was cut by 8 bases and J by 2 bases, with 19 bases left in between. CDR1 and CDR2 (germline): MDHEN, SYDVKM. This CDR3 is CASLTLRGAGNQPQHF. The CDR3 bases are TGTGCCAGCTTAACCCTTAGGGGGGCGGGCAATCAGCCCCAGCATTTT.

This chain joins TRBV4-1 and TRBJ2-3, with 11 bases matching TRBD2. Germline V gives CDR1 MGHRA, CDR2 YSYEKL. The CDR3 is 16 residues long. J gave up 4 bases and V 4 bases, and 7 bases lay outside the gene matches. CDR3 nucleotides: TGCGCCAGCAGCCCCTTGACTAGCGGGATGGCAGATACGCAGTATTTT. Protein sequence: CASSPLTSGMADTQYF.

CDR3 bases: TGCGCCAGCAGTTTCGGCTACAATGAGCAGTTCTTC. It yields the protein CASSFGYNEQFF. The gene calls are TRBV5-1 and TRBJ2-1; unclear D gene. CDR3 length: 12 residues. CDR1 is SGHRS and CDR2 is YFSETQ in the germline V gene. The ends were cut back, 5 bases at V and 3 bases at J, with 6 bases in the middle.

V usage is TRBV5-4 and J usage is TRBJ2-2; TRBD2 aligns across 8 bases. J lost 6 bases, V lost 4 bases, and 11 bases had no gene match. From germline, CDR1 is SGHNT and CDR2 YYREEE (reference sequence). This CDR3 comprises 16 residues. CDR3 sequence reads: CASSALGTSGAGELFF. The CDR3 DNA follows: TGTGCCAGCAGCGCCCTCGGGACTAGTGGAGCCGGGGAGCTGTTTTTT.

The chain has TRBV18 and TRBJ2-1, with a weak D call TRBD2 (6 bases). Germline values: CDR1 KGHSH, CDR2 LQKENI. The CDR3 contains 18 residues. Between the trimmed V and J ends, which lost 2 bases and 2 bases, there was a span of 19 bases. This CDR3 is CASSPYALGSGAYNEQFF. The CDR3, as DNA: TGTGCCAGCTCACCATATGCACTAGGTAGCGGAGCCTACAATGAGCAGTTCTTC.

The CDR3 DNA reads TGTGCCAGCAATAACCCCACCTCGGGGGGTACGCAGTATTTT. It specifies CASNNPTSGGTQYF. J is TRBJ2-3 and V is TRBV25-1; 7 nucleotides match TRBD2. Germline CDR1 MGHDK, CDR2 SYGVNS. The trim removed 7 bases at V and 8 bases at J, leaving 12 bases unmatched. CDR3 length equals 14 residues.

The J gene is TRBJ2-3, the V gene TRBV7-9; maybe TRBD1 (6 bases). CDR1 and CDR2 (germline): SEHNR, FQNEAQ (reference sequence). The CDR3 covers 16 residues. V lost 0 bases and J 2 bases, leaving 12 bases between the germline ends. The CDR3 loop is CASSLARDTNTDTQYF. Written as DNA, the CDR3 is TGTGCCAGCAGCTTAGCCCGGGACACCAACACAGATACGCAGTATTTT.

CDR3 sequence reads: CASSVDPGIHNEQFF. CDR3 DNA sequence: TGTGCCAGCAGCGTCGATCCAGGGATACACAATGAGCAGTTCTTC. The chain uses TRBV9 and TRBJ2-1; perhaps TRBD1 as D (5 bases). Trimming cost V 2 bases and J 5 bases, with 14 bases left between them. The CDR3 runs 15 residues. The germline CDR1 and CDR2 sequences are SGDLS and YYNGEE.

CDR3 nucleotide sequence: TGTGCCAGCAGCTTAGGTGGACTGCACAATGAGCAGTTCTTC. Protein: CASSLGGLHNEQFF. The rearrangement uses TRBV7-9 and TRBJ2-1, with D maybe TRBD2 (5 bases). The V and J ends lost 1 base and 5 bases respectively, with 9 bases between them. The CDR3 spans 14 residues. Looked up from germline, CDR1 is SEHNR and CDR2 is FQNEAQ (reference sequence).

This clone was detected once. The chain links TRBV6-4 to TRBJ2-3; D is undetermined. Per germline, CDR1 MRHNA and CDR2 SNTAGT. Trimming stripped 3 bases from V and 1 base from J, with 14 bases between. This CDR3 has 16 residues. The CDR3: CASSDYQRTGTDTQYF. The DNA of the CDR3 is TGTGCCAGCAGTGATTATCAGAGAACGGGCACAGATACGCAGTATTTT.

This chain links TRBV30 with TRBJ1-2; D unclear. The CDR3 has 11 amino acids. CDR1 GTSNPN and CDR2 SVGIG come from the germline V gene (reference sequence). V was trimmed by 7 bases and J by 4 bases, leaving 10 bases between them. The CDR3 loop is CAYSALYGYTF. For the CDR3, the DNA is TGTGCCTACTCAGCCCTCTATGGCTACACCTTC.

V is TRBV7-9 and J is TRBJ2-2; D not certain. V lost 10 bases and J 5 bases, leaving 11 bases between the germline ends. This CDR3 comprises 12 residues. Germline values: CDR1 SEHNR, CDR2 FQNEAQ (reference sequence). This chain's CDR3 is CAITNRTGELFF. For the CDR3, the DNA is TGTGCCATCACCAATCGAACCGGGGAGCTGTTTTTT.

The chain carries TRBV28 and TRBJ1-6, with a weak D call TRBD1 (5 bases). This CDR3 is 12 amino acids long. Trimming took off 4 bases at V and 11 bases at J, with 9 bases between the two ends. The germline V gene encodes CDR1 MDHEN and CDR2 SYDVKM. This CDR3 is CASSSPGAPLHF. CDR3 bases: TGTGCCAGCAGTTCGCCGGGGGCACCCCTCCACTTT.

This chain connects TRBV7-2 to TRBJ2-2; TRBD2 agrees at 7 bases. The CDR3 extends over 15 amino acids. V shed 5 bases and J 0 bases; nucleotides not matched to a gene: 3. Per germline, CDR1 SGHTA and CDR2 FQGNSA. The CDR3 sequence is CASSVSGPNTGELFF. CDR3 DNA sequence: TGTGCCAGCAGCGTTAGCGGGCCGAACACCGGGGAGCTGTTTTTT.

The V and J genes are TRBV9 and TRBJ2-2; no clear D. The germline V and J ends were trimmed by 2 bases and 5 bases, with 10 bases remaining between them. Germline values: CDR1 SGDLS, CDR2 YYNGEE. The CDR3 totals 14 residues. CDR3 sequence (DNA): TGTGCCAGCAGCGTTCGAACCGGTACCGGGGAGCTGTTTTTT. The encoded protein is CASSVRTGTGELFF. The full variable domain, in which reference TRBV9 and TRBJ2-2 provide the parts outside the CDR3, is DSGVTQTPKHLITATGQRVTLRCSPRSGDLSVYWYQQSLDQGLQFLIQYYNGEERAKGNILERFSAQQFPDLHSELNLSSLELGDSALYFCASSVRTGTGELFFGEGSRLTVL.

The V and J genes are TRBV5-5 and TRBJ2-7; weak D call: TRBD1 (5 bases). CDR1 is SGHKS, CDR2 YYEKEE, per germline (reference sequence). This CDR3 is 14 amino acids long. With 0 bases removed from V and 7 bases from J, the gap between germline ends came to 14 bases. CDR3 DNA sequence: TGTGCCAGCAGCTTGGGCCCACAGGTAGGGGAGCAGTACTTC. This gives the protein CASSLGPQVGEQYF.

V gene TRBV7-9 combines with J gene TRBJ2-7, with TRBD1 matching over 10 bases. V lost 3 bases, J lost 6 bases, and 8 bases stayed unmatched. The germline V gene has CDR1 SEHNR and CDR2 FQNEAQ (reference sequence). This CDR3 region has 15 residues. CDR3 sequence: CASSFSGTGDSEQYF. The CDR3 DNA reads TGTGCCAGCAGCTTCTCGGGGACAGGGGATAGCGAGCAGTACTTC.

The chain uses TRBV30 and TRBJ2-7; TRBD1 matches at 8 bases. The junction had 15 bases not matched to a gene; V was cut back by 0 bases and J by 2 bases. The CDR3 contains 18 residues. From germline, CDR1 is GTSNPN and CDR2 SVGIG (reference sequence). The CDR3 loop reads CAWSVGWQGAISTYEQYF. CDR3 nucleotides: TGTGCCTGGAGTGTCGGGTGGCAGGGGGCGATTTCCACCTACGAGCAGTACTTC.

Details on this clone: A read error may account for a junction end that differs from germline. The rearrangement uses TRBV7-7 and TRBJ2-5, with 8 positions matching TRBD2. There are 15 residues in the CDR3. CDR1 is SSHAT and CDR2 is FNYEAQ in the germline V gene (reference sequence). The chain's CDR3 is CASSNGLAMGETQYF. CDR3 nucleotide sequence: TGTGCTAGCAGCAACGGACTAGCCATGGGAGAGACCCAGTACTTC.

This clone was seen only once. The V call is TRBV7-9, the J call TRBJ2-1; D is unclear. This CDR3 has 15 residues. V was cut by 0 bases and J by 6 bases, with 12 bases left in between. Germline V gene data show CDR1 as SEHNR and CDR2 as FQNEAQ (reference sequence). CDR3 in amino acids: CASSLAYRTSNEQFF. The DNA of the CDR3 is TGTGCCAGCAGCTTAGCCTACCGCACCTCCAATGAGCAGTTCTTC.

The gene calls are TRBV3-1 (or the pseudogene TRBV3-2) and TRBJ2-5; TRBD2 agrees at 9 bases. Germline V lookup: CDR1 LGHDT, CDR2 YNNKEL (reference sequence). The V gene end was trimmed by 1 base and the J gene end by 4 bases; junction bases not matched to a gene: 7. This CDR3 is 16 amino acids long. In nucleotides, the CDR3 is TGTGCCAGCAGCCAAGGGAGCGGGAGGCAGTTAGAGACCCAGTACTTC. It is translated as CASSQGSGRQLETQYF.

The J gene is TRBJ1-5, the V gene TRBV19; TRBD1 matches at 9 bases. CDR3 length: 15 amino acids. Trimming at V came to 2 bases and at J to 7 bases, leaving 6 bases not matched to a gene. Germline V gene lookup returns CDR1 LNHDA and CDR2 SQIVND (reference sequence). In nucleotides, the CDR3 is TGTGCCAGTAGTATACAACAGGGGGCATGGCAGCCCCAGCATTTT. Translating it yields CASSIQQGAWQPQHF.

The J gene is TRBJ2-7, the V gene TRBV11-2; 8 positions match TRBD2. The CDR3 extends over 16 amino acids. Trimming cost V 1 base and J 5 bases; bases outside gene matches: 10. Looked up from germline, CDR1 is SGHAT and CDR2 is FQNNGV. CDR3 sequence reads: CASSLGRGLVYHEQYF. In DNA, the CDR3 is TGTGCCAGCAGCTTAGGTCGGGGACTAGTATACCACGAGCAGTACTTC.

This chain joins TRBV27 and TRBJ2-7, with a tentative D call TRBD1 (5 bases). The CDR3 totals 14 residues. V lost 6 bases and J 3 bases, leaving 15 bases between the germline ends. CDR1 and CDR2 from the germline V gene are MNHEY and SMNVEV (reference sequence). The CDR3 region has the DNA TGTGCCAGCAGCAAAATTGACAGTTACTACGAGCAGTACTTC. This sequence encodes CASSKIDSYYEQYF.